A single sample gave rise to the 15 T cell receptor beta chains below, sequenced in a study of blood T cell repertoires in COVID-19. Assay: immunoSEQ multiplex PCR; the TCRdb copy retains only in-frame clones and omits some. The profile shows around 180,000 clones, 70% to 90% of them singletons. Sequencing was done on a sample of peripheral blood. These receptors originate from a human donor with active or convalescent COVID-19. The donor label of this sample is uncertain.

This clone was observed a handful of times. The chain combines TRBV27 with TRBJ2-7; no clear D gene. Looked up from germline, CDR1 is MNHEY and CDR2 is SMNVEV (reference sequence). This CDR3 is 15 amino acids long. V lost 6 bases and J 4 bases, leaving 19 bases between the germline ends. The CDR3 reads CASRSQSPPNYEQYF. DNA for the CDR3: TGTGCCAGCAGATCCCAGTCCCCCCCCAATTACGAGCAGTACTTC.

The sample holds a few counts of this clone. The chain recombines TRBV9 with TRBJ1-2; TRBD1 aligns across 8 bases. Trimming took 4 bases from V and 7 from J; bases not matched to a gene: 6. Looked up from germline, CDR1 is SGDLS and CDR2 is YYNGEE. The CDR3 loop spans 13 amino acids. This chain's CDR3 is CASSYGQGGGYTF. In DNA, the CDR3 is TGTGCCAGCAGCTACGGACAGGGCGGTGGCTACACCTTC.

The J gene is TRBJ1-1, the V gene TRBV2, with 11 nucleotides matching TRBD1. From germline, CDR1 is SNHLY and CDR2 FYNNEI. The CDR3 is 15 amino acids. V gave up 3 bases and J gave up 5 bases; unmatched junction bases: 5. This chain's CDR3 is CASSDWGTGGTEAFF. For the CDR3, the DNA is TGTGCCAGCAGTGATTGGGGGACAGGGGGAACTGAAGCTTTCTTT.

In DNA form, the CDR3 reads TGTGCCACCAGCAGAGGACAGGGTTCACCCCTCCACTTT. Amino acid sequence: CATSRGQGSPLHF. The rearrangement joins TRBV15 to TRBJ1-6, with 7 nucleotides matching TRBD1. Germline V CDR1 and CDR2: LNHNV, YYDKDF (reference sequence). J was trimmed by 9 bases and V by 1 base; bases with no gene match: 0. The CDR3 has 13 amino acids.

The chain uses TRBV6-1 and TRBJ2-7; no clear D. Germline V CDR1 and CDR2: MNHNS, SASEGT. V gave up 7 bases and J gave up 1 base, with 14 bases separating them. The CDR3 is 14 residues long. As DNA, the CDR3 is TGTGCCAGCACTCCGCGGTGGATTTCCTACGAGCAGTACTTC. Residues: CASTPRWISYEQYF.

The chain is built from TRBV7-6 and TRBJ2-1; 9 bases align to TRBD2. CDR1 is SGHVS, CDR2 FNYEAQ, per germline. The J segment lost 4 bases and the V segment lost 5 bases, leaving 9 bases of the junction unmatched. The CDR3 covers 16 residues. The CDR3 loop is CASSPTGTSGYNEQFF. The CDR3, as DNA: TGTGCCAGCAGCCCCACGGGCACTAGCGGGTACAATGAGCAGTTCTTC.

This clone was detected many times. This chain connects TRBV4-3 to TRBJ1-6; D is uncertain. The CDR3 covers 15 residues. V dropped 0 bases and J dropped 11 bases, with 14 bases sitting between them. Germline assignment: CDR1 LGHNA and CDR2 YSLEER. The CDR3: CASSQESGGLTPLHF. DNA of the CDR3: TGCGCCAGCAGCCAAGAATCAGGAGGCTTGACACCCCTCCACTTT.

This rearrangement joins TRBV5-4 to TRBJ1-6, with D possibly matching TRBD1 (5 bases). CDR1 is SGHNT and CDR2 is YYREEE in the germline V gene (reference sequence). CDR3 length: 15 residues. The V end was cut by 9 bases, the J end by 10 bases, with 23 bases between. The CDR3 bases are TGTGCCACCACGTACCTACAGGCTTCGCGCTCACCCCTCCACTTT. This translates into CATTYLQASRSPLHF.

The genes are TRBV7-3 and TRBJ2-7; weak D call: TRBD1 (5 bases). The CDR3 totals 14 residues. From germline, CDR1 is SGHTA and CDR2 FQGTGA. V was trimmed by 5 bases and J by 5 bases, leaving 16 bases between them. The CDR3 DNA sequence: TGTGCCAGCAGCGACCGAGACAGAAGGGACGAGCAGTACTTC. Its translation is CASSDRDRRDEQYF. Complete variable domain (other parts from reference TRBV7-3 and TRBJ2-7): GAGVSQTPSNKVTEKGKYVELRCDPISGHTALYWYRQSLGQGPEFLIYFQGTGAADDSGLPNDRFFAVRPEGSVSTLKIQRTERGDSAVYLCASSDRDRRDEQYFGPGTRLTVT.

The chain recombines TRBV5-6 with TRBJ1-1; TRBD1 agrees at 8 bases. The CDR3 loop spans 14 amino acids. V shed 4 bases, J shed 3 bases, and the junction held 5 bases outside the gene matches. CDR1 and CDR2 from the germline V gene are SGHDT and YYEEEE. The CDR3 spells CASSPGGWDTEAFF. The CDR3 DNA reads as TGTGCCAGCAGCCCAGGGGGCTGGGACACTGAAGCTTTCTTT.

The V gene is TRBV9, the J gene TRBJ2-1; 7 nucleotides agree with TRBD2. The CDR3 covers 15 residues. The germline V gene encodes CDR1 SGDLS and CDR2 YYNGEE. Trimming removed 0 bases from V and 3 bases from J; junction bases left unmatched: 3. DNA of the CDR3: TGTGCCAGCAGCGTAGGCGGGAGCGTCTACAATGAGCAGTTCTTC. Its translation is CASSVGGSVYNEQFF. Combining the CDR3 with reference TRBV9 and TRBJ2-1 gives the whole variable domain DSGVTQTPKHLITATGQRVTLRCSPRSGDLSVYWYQQSLDQGLQFLIQYYNGEERAKGNILERFSAQQFPDLHSELNLSSLELGDSALYFCASSVGGSVYNEQFFGPGTRLTVL.

The rearrangement joins TRBV29-1 to TRBJ1-1, with D perhaps TRBD1 (5 bases). This CDR3 region has 12 residues. CDR1 SQVTM and CDR2 ANQGSEA come from the germline V gene. Trimming shortened V by 7 bases and J by 2 bases, and 11 bases separated the two germline ends. In DNA, the CDR3 is TGCAGCGATTTGACAGCAAACACTGAAGCTTTCTTT. Its translation is CSDLTANTEAFF.

The V gene is TRBV7-3, the J gene TRBJ2-1, with 9 bases lining up with TRBD1. The CDR3 has 16 residues. Germline lookup yields CDR1 SGHTA and CDR2 FQGTGA. Trimming took 5 bases from V and 7 from J; bases not matched to a gene: 12. CDR3: CASSATRTGDGNEQFF. CDR3 coding DNA: TGTGCCAGCAGCGCCACTCGGACAGGGGATGGTAATGAGCAGTTCTTC. The full variable domain, completed using reference TRBV7-3 and TRBJ2-1, is GAGVSQTPSNKVTEKGKYVELRCDPISGHTALYWYRQSLGQGPEFLIYFQGTGAADDSGLPNDRFFAVRPEGSVSTLKIQRTERGDSAVYLCASSATRTGDGNEQFFGPGTRLTVL.

The chain recombines TRBV3-1 (or the pseudogene TRBV3-2) with TRBJ1-2, with D possibly matching TRBD1 (6 bases). The germline CDR1 and CDR2 sequences are LGHDT and YNNKEL (reference sequence). Trimming left V 5 bases short and J 6 bases short, with 16 bases between. This CDR3 comprises 14 residues. The CDR3 loop reads CASSAGEWGHGYTF. CDR3 nucleotides: TGTGCCAGCAGCGCGGGGGAATGGGGGCATGGCTACACCTTC.

The chain joins TRBV2 to TRBJ2-3; TRBD2 aligns across 7 bases. Losses at the gene ends were 4 bases for V and 2 bases for J; bases not matched to a gene: 3. CDR3 length: 14 amino acids. CDR1 SNHLY and CDR2 FYNNEI come from the germline V gene. The CDR3 DNA is TGTGCCAGCAGTGGAGCGGGGCCCACAGATACGCAGTATTTT. It yields the protein CASSGAGPTDTQYF.